This T cell receptor (beta chain) was documented in a study of cytomegalovirus exposure and HLA in healthy donors. Study background: About 85 million unique TCR sequences came from HLA-typed donors in an early release. The study's findings and limits: Later on, an analysis tied approximately 17,000 TCR beta sequences to HLA alleles at 0.05 false discovery rate.

The PCR used 60 Vbeta and 13 Jbeta primers. The assay was immunoSEQ multiplex PCR, and TCRdb's table has in-frame clones only and misses some. The data contain about 140,000 clones, just under 70% of them singletons. The junction had 2 bases not matched to a gene; V was cut back by 6 bases and J by 2 bases. Germline values: CDR1 SQVTM, CDR2 ANQGSEA. The CDR3 is 12 amino acids. A remark on this clone: Its antigen is currently unknown. Other DNA sequences of this sample code for an identical CDR3.

Sequencing was carried out using PBMCs. The receptor's source is a man between 60 and 70 years old in good health and CMV-seronegative. The rearrangement links TRBV29-1 to TRBJ2-5; 8 bases align to TRBD1. CDR3 amino acids: CSVNRGQETQYF. The CDR3 nucleotides are TGCAGCGTGAACAGGGGGCAAGAGACCCAGTACTTC.